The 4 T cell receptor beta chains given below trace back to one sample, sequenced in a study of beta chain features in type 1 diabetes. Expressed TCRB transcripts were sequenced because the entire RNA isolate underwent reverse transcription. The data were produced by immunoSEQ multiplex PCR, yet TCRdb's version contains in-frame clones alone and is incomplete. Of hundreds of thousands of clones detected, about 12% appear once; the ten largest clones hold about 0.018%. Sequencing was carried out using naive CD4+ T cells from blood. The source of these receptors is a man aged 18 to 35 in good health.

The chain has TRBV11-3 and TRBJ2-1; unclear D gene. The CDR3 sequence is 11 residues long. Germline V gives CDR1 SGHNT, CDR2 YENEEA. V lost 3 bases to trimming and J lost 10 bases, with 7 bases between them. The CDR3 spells CASSLGPEQFF. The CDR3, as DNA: TGTGCCAGCAGCTTGGGCCCGGAGCAGTTCTTC.

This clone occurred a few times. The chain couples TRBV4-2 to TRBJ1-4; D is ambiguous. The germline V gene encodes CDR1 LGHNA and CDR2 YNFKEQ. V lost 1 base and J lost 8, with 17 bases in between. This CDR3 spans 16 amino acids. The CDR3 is CASSQVVGGLREKLFF. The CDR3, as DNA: TGTGCCAGCAGCCAAGTGGTCGGCGGGTTAAGAGAAAAACTGTTTTTT.

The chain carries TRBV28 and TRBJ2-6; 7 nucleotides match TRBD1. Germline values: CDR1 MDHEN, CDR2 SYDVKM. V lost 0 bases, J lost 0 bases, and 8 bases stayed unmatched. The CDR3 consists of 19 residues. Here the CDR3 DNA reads TGTGCCAGCAGTTTATGGGGACAGTTCGGAACCTCTGGGGCCAACGTCCTGACTTTC. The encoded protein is CASSLWGQFGTSGANVLTF.

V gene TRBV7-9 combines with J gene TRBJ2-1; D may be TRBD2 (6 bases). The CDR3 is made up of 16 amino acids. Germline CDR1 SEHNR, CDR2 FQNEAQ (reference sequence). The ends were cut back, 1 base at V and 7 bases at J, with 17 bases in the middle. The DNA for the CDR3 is TGTGCCAGCAGCTTAGGACTAGGACACTCCTCGAATGAGCAGTTCTTC. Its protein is CASSLGLGHSSNEQFF.